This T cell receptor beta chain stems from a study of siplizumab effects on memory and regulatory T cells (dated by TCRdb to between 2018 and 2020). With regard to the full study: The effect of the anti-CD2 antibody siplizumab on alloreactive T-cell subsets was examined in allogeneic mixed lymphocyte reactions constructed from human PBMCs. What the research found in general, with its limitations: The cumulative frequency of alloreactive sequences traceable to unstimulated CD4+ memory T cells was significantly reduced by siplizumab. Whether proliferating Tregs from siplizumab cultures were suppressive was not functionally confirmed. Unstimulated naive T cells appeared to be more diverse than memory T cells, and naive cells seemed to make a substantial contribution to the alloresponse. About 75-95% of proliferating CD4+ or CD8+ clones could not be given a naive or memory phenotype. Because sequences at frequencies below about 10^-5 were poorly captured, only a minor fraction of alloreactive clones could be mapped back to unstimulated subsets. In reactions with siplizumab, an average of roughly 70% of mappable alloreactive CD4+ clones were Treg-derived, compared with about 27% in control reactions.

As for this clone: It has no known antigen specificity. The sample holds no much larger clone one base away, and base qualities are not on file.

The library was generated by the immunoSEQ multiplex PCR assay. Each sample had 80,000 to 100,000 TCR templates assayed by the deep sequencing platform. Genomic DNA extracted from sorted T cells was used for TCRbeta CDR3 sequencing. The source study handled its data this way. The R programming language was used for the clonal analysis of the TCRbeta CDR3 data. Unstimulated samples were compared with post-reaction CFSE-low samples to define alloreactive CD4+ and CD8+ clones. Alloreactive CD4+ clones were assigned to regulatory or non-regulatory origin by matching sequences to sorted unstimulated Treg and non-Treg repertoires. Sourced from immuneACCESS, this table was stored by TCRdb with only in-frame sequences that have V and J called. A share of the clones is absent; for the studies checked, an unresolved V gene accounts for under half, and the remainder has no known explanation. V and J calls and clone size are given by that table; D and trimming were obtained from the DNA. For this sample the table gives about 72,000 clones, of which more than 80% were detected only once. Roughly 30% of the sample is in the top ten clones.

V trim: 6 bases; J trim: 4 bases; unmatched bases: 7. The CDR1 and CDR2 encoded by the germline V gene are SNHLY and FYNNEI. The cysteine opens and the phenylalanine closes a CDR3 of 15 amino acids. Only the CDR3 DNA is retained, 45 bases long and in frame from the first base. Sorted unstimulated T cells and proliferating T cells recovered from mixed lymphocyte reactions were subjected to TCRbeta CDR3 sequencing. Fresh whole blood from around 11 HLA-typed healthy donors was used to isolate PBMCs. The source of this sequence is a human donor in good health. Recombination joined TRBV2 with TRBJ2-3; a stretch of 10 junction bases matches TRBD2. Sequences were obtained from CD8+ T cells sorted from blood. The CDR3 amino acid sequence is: CASSPSGGGPDTQYF. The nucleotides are TGTGCCAGCAGCCCCAGCGGGGGGGGTCCAGATACGCAGTATTTT.